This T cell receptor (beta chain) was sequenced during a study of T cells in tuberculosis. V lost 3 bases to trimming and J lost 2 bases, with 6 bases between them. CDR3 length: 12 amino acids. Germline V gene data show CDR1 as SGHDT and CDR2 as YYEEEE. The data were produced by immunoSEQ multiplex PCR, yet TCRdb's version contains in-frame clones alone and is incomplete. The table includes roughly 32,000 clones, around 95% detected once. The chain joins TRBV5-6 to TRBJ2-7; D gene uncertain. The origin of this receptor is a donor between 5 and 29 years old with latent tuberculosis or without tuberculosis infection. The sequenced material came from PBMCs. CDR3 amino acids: CASSSRTYEQYF. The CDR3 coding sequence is TGTGCCAGCAGCTCCAGAACCTACGAGCAGTACTTC.